Listed below are T cell receptor beta chains from one sample, sequenced in a study of breast tumors, draining lymph nodes, adjacent tissues. TCRdb re-called the multiplex PCR reads with MiXCR, one entry per CDR3 protein. The table records about 140,000 distinct CDR3 sequences, roughly 33% of them present only once. Sequencing was performed on axillary lymph node tissue. All receptors derive from a female donor with breast cancer. Some clones in this sample may be carry-over from other donors' samples. Both conserved end residues are trimmed from each CDR3. Fields, in order: V gene, J gene, CDR3 protein.

v_call: TRBV6-6; j_call: TRBJ2-1; cdr3_aa: ASSYWDLTDNEQF
v_call: TRBV12-3/TRBV12-4; j_call: TRBJ1-6; cdr3_aa: ASSLGDRGHSPLH
v_call: TRBV4-3; j_call: TRBJ1-3; cdr3_aa: ASGGPSSGNTIY
v_call: TRBV7-8; j_call: TRBJ2-3; cdr3_aa: ASSLRDRVYDTQY
v_call: TRBV6-5; j_call: TRBJ2-3; cdr3_aa: ASNPFGPGLDTQY
v_call: TRBV4-2; j_call: TRBJ2-1; cdr3_aa: ASSQRGFNEQF
v_call: TRBV4-2; j_call: TRBJ2-1; cdr3_aa: ASSRETGTSGGAISNEQF
v_call: TRBV28; j_call: TRBJ1-3; cdr3_aa: ASTDPRGLGGNTIY
v_call: TRBV6-2/TRBV6-3; j_call: TRBJ1-5; cdr3_aa: ASSSNSLYQPQH
v_call: TRBV6-6; j_call: TRBJ2-5; cdr3_aa: ASSSYTSEETQY
v_call: TRBV20-1; j_call: TRBJ2-1; cdr3_aa: SAKGLAGSSEQF
v_call: TRBV7-6; j_call: TRBJ2-6; cdr3_aa: ASSSRPSTGANVLT
v_call: TRBV20-1; j_call: TRBJ2-3; cdr3_aa: SARLTTDTQY
v_call: TRBV20-1; j_call: TRBJ1-6; cdr3_aa: SARRQRANRLSPLH
v_call: TRBV19; j_call: TRBJ2-3; cdr3_aa: ASSGGRGPDTQY
v_call: TRBV7-9; j_call: TRBJ2-5; cdr3_aa: ASSLWGRGPETQY
v_call: TRBV9; j_call: TRBJ1-3; cdr3_aa: ASSVGQGQAGNTIY
v_call: TRBV11-3; j_call: TRBJ1-2; cdr3_aa: ASSSGGSGYT
v_call: TRBV20-1; j_call: TRBJ2-5; cdr3_aa: SARSGGAGGLETQY
v_call: TRBV6-5; j_call: TRBJ2-1; cdr3_aa: ASSYDLWNEQF
v_call: TRBV2; j_call: TRBJ1-4; cdr3_aa: ASSRGSRGTNEKLF
v_call: TRBV12-3/TRBV12-4; j_call: TRBJ1-1; cdr3_aa: ASSQNLWATEAF